What follows are 15 T cell receptor beta chains derived from one specimen sequenced in a study of Ad26.COV2.S vaccination and SARS-CoV-2 variants. Sample treatment: approximately 18 received Ad26.COV2.S at low or high dose, single or two shots; a few received placebo; per-sample allocation not given. The investigators took samples on day 63 after the first vaccine or placebo injection. The repertoire was sequenced with immunoSEQ multiplex PCR; TCRdb's copy has only in-frame clones and lacks some. The table includes about 400,000 clones, approximately 91% detected once. Source: peripheral blood, taken in a trial of Ad26.COV2.S vaccine versus placebo. Receptors originate from a person aged 18 to 65 who received the Ad26.COV2.S COVID-19 vaccine or a placebo.

The V call is TRBV28, the J call TRBJ1-5, with D perhaps matching TRBD1 (6 bases). Trimming left V 7 bases short and J 2 bases short, with 15 bases between. The germline gives CDR1 MDHEN, CDR2 SYDVKM. This CDR3 contains 15 residues. CDR3 coding DNA: TGTGCCAGCACCAGCAGGGGCAGGGGCAATCAGCCCCAGCATTTT. Encoded protein: CASTSRGRGNQPQHF.

The CDR3, as DNA: TGTGCCAGCAGCACGACAGGTCCCTTCGAGCAGTACTTC. This codes for CASSTTGPFEQYF. This chain connects TRBV12-3 or TRBV12-4 to TRBJ2-7, with a tentative D call TRBD1 (6 bases). The CDR3 loop spans 13 amino acids. Trimming took off 6 bases at V and 6 bases at J, with 15 bases between the two ends.

This chain uses TRBV28 with TRBJ2-1; D is perhaps TRBD1 (5 bases). The V gene lost 3 bases and the J gene lost 4 bases, with 16 bases spanning the gap. The CDR3 consists of 16 residues. Germline CDR1 and CDR2: MDHEN and SYDVKM. CDR3 nucleotides: TGTGCCAGCAGTTTTCTTCAGGCAGGGCCTTACAATGAGCAGTTCTTC. Its translation: CASSFLQAGPYNEQFF.

The chain has TRBV28 and TRBJ2-7, with 7 bases matching TRBD2. V shed 5 bases, J shed 2 bases, and the junction held 9 bases outside the gene matches. CDR1 and CDR2 (germline): MDHEN, SYDVKM. This CDR3 is built from 15 residues. The CDR3 loop reads CASSQGPSGAYEQYF. The CDR3 DNA reads as TGTGCCAGCAGTCAGGGCCCTAGCGGAGCCTACGAGCAGTACTTC. The full variable domain, in which reference TRBV28 and TRBJ2-7 provide the parts outside the CDR3, is DVKVTQSSRYLVKRTGEKVFLECVQDMDHENMFWYRQDPGLGLRLIYFSYDVKMKEKGDIPEGYSVSREKKERFSLILESASTNQTSMYLCASSQGPSGAYEQYFGPGTRLTVT.

This chain connects TRBV28 to TRBJ2-7; 7 bases are a match to TRBD1. V gave up 6 bases and J gave up 7 bases; unmatched junction bases: 15. The CDR3 loop spans 15 amino acids. CDR1 is MDHEN, CDR2 SYDVKM, per germline. CDR3 in DNA: TGTGCCAGCAGCGAACCGGGACAGTACCTCCTGGAGCAGTACTTC. This sequence encodes CASSEPGQYLLEQYF. Together with reference TRBV28 and TRBJ2-7, the CDR3 gives the full variable domain: DVKVTQSSRYLVKRTGEKVFLECVQDMDHENMFWYRQDPGLGLRLIYFSYDVKMKEKGDIPEGYSVSREKKERFSLILESASTNQTSMYLCASSEPGQYLLEQYFGPGTRLTVT.

The chain links TRBV29-1 to TRBJ2-1; the D gene is possibly TRBD1 (6 bases). The CDR3 consists of 13 residues. Trimming pared 4 bases from V and 6 bases from J, leaving 13 bases between. Germline V lookup: CDR1 SQVTM, CDR2 ANQGSEA. The CDR3 loop is CSVGRTEANEQFF. The CDR3 DNA reads TGCAGCGTTGGCCGGACAGAAGCCAATGAGCAGTTCTTC.

This clone has just one count. This rearrangement joins TRBV7-3 to TRBJ2-5, with 13 positions matching TRBD2. The CDR3 spans 17 residues. CDR1 SGHTA and CDR2 FQGTGA come from the germline V gene. V trimming: 5 bases; J trimming: 4 bases; junction bases outside the gene matches: 10. DNA for the CDR3: TGTGCCAGCAGCGCCCTTGGACTAGCGGGAGAGGGAGAGACCCAGTACTTC. It yields the protein CASSALGLAGEGETQYF.

J is TRBJ2-3 and V is TRBV3-1 (or the pseudogene TRBV3-2), with TRBD1 matching 8 bases. V shed 4 bases, J shed 4 bases, and the junction held 10 bases outside the gene matches. Germline V gene lookup returns CDR1 LGHDT and CDR2 YNNKEL (reference sequence). The CDR3 covers 16 residues. Here the CDR3 reads CASSRRVGQGADTQYF. CDR3 DNA: TGTGCCAGCAGCCGCAGAGTAGGACAGGGCGCAGATACGCAGTATTTT.

This chain uses TRBV18 with TRBJ2-4; unclear D gene. Between the trimmed V and J ends, which lost 2 bases and 5 bases, there was a span of 1 base. CDR1 is KGHSH, CDR2 LQKENI, per germline. The CDR3 is made up of 11 amino acids. CDR3 protein: CASSPENIQYF. The CDR3 region has the DNA TGTGCCAGCTCACCAGAAAACATTCAGTACTTC.

The J gene is TRBJ2-7, the V gene TRBV27; D unresolved. Trimming cost V 8 bases and J 1 base, with 18 bases left between them. The V gene's germline CDR1 is MNHEY and CDR2 SMNVEV (reference sequence). This CDR3 contains 15 residues. CDR3 protein: CASRYGWEPSYEQYF. CDR3 bases: TGTGCCAGCCGCTACGGTTGGGAACCTTCCTACGAGCAGTACTTC.

The chain combines TRBV7-8 with TRBJ2-7, with 9 bases lining up with TRBD2. Per germline, CDR1 SGHVS and CDR2 FQNEAQ. Trimming at V came to 5 bases and at J to 3 bases, leaving 8 bases not matched to a gene. The CDR3 has 15 amino acids. CDR3 nucleotide sequence: TGTGCCAGCAGCACTCTAGCGGGACTAAACTACGAGCAGTACTTC. Translated: CASSTLAGLNYEQYF.

The V and J genes are TRBV11-2 and TRBJ2-1, with TRBD2 as a possible D gene (6 bases). Trimming took 1 base from V and 4 from J, leaving 11 bases between them. The length of the CDR3 is 15 residues. The germline V gene has CDR1 SGHAT and CDR2 FQNNGV. In nucleotides, the CDR3 is TGTGCCAGCAGCTTAGCGGGAGATATATACAATGAGCAGTTCTTC. This codes for CASSLAGDIYNEQFF.

This clone was detected only once. The chain links TRBV27 to TRBJ1-1; D is possibly TRBD1 (5 bases). The V and J ends lost 5 bases and 3 bases respectively, with 13 bases between them. Germline V lookup: CDR1 MNHEY, CDR2 SMNVEV (reference sequence). This CDR3 spans 14 amino acids. CDR3 nucleotides: TGTGCCAGCAGTGCGGGCGGGACTTACACTGAAGCTTTCTTT. This encodes CASSAGGTYTEAFF.

The chain couples TRBV6-6 to TRBJ2-7, with D possibly TRBD1 on 6 matching bases. Trimming cost V 6 bases and J 5 bases, with 20 bases left between them. There are 15 residues in the CDR3. The germline gives CDR1 MNHNY, CDR2 SVGAGI (reference sequence). CDR3 loop: CASRTSTGNVHEQYF. The CDR3 DNA sequence: TGTGCCAGCAGGACCTCAACAGGGAATGTCCACGAGCAGTACTTC.

J is TRBJ2-3 and V is TRBV3-1 (or the pseudogene TRBV3-2), with a weak D call TRBD2 (5 bases). V was shortened by 6 bases and J by 6 bases, with 13 bases between the two germline ends. This CDR3 is 13 amino acids long. Germline V lookup: CDR1 LGHDT, CDR2 YNNKEL (reference sequence). CDR3: CASRQRAGDTQYF. The CDR3 DNA sequence: TGTGCCAGCAGACAGAGGGCCGGGGATACGCAGTATTTT.